The T cell receptor (beta chain) under discussion was sequenced for a study of blood T cell repertoires in COVID-19. CDR1 and CDR2 from the germline V gene are SGHRS and YFSETQ. Trimming took off 0 bases at V and 1 base at J, with 7 bases between the two ends. The CDR3 has 14 residues. Libraries were prepared by immunoSEQ multiplex PCR; TCRdb keeps only in-frame clonotypes and omits some of them. The sample has approximately 290,000 clones, about 85% seen once. The sequence derives from a human donor with COVID-19, enrolled during active disease. The donor label of this sample is uncertain. Sequenced: peripheral blood. The rearrangement links TRBV5-1 to TRBJ1-1; perhaps TRBD1 as D (5 bases). This CDR3 is CASSLVGGNTEAFF. The DNA of the CDR3 is TGCGCCAGCAGCTTGGTCGGGGGGAACACTGAAGCTTTCTTT.